This T cell receptor beta chain was profiled in a study of blood T cell repertoires in COVID-19. The wider study: Samples representing acute and convalescent COVID-19 were sourced from the United States, Italy and Spain.

Study processing details: Nucleated cell number was recorded as an estimate derived from reference gene primer amplification. Method: immunoSEQ multiplex PCR; TCRdb's copy keeps in-frame clones and lacks some. Clone size and V and J calls were adopted from that table, with D and trimming inferred from the DNA. The data contain 200,000 or so clones, roughly 76% of them singletons. Enrollment of patients from Seattle took place during active infection, with longitudinal follow-up. This CDR3 region has 15 residues. Germline CDR1 reads SSHAT; CDR2 reads FNYEAQ (reference sequence). After removal of 5 bases from V and 4 bases from J, the junction contained 8 bases not matched to a gene. In this sample, this clone turned up once.

V is TRBV7-7 and J is TRBJ2-3; 8 positions match TRBD1. The sample consisted of peripheral blood. The origin of this receptor is an elderly woman with COVID-19, enrolled during active disease. CDR3 nucleotides: TGTGCCAGCAGCCCAACGGACAGGGTCTCAGATACGCAGTATTTT. This gives the protein CASSPTDRVSDTQYF.